The present TCR beta chain was sequenced within a study of T cells after yellow fever vaccination. The ends were cut back, 2 bases at V and 1 base at J, with 4 bases in the middle. CDR1 and CDR2 (germline): GTSNPN, SVGIG (reference sequence). This CDR3 is built from 12 residues. They built TCR cDNA with 5'RACE template switching, a step that put in a universal primer site and UMIs. TCRdb reprocessed the 5' RACE reads with MiXCR, giving one entry per CDR3 protein. Among 250,000 to 400,000 distinct CDR3 sequences listed, roughly 4.3% were seen once. This chain joins TRBV30 and TRBJ2-3, with D unclear. The TCR comes from a man aged 18 to 35 who received the YFV17D yellow fever vaccine. The sequences come from PBMCs, collected 5 days after the yellow fever booster vaccination. CDR3 in DNA: TGTGCCTGGAGTCTCCGCACAGATACGCAGTATTTT. This sequence encodes CAWSLRTDTQYF.